This TCR beta chain originates from a study of blood T cell repertoires in COVID-19. With 4 bases clipped from V and 3 bases from J, the junction kept 6 bases outside the gene matches. Germline-derived CDR1 and CDR2 are SGHNT and YYREEE (reference sequence). This CDR3 has 15 amino acids. There are a few counts of this clone. Profiling relied on immunoSEQ multiplex PCR, and the TCRdb table lists in-frame clones only, not all of them. The repertoire holds some 170,000 clones, around 85% seen once, with 9.5% to 11% in the top ten. The sequenced material came from peripheral blood. The receptor comes from a man between 60 and 75 years old with active or convalescent COVID-19. This sequence joins TRBV5-4 and TRBJ2-2, with 7 positions matching TRBD2. CDR3 protein: CASSQGGSHTGELFF. The CDR3 nucleotides read TGTGCCAGCAGCCAAGGCGGGAGTCACACCGGGGAGCTGTTTTTT. The entire variable domain, with the rest obtained from reference TRBV5-4 and TRBJ2-2, is as follows: ETGVTQSPTHLIKTRGQQVTLRCSSQSGHNTVSWYQQALGQGPQFIFQYYREEENGRGNFPPRFSGLQFPNYSSELNVNALELDDSALYLCASSQGGSHTGELFFGEGSRLTVL.